One sample yielded the 29 T cell receptor beta chains listed below, sequenced in a study of shared clonotypes between healthy human individuals. Produced via immunoSEQ multiplex PCR; TCRdb's table is partial and in-frame only. The data contain some 2.1 million clones, just over 90% of them singletons. The naive CD8 population came from CD45RO-negative cells selected for CCR7, without terminally differentiated effector memory CD45RA+ cells. Source material: naive CD8+ T cells from PBMCs. Every receptor here comes from a man aged 18 to 30 in good health. Some clones in this sample may be carry-over from other donors' samples.

The V call is TRBV28, the J call TRBJ2-5; 9 bases fit TRBD2. Trimming cost V 7 bases and J 5 bases; bases outside gene matches: 5. This CDR3 is 13 amino acids long. Germline loops: CDR1 MDHEN, CDR2 SYDVKM. The CDR3 loop is CASTPGLAETQYF. CDR3 nucleotides: TGTGCCAGCACCCCAGGACTAGCGGAGACCCAGTACTTC. Based on the CDR3 plus reference TRBV28 and TRBJ2-5, the full variable domain is DVKVTQSSRYLVKRTGEKVFLECVQDMDHENMFWYRQDPGLGLRLIYFSYDVKMKEKGDIPEGYSVSREKKERFSLILESASTNQTSMYLCASTPGLAETQYFGPGTRLLVL.

The V and J genes are TRBV19 and TRBJ1-5, with D maybe TRBD1 (5 bases). V was pared by 0 bases and J by 5 bases, with 14 bases between. From germline, CDR1 is LNHDA and CDR2 SQIVND (reference sequence). The CDR3 length is 16 residues. In DNA form, the CDR3 reads TGTGCCAGTAGTATAGATGTGACCGGGGCATATCAGCCCCAGCATTTT. This sequence encodes CASSIDVTGAYQPQHF.

The chain recombines TRBV4-3 with TRBJ2-1, with D perhaps matching TRBD2 (6 bases). The V end lost 3 bases, the J end lost 7 bases, and 28 bases lay between the germline ends. Germline V CDR1 and CDR2: LGHNA, YSLEER. The length of the CDR3 is 19 residues. The CDR3, as DNA: TGCGCCAGCAGCCACTCCCAGGGTGATGCGGAGGGCTTTCGTAATGAGCAGTTCTTC. The encoded protein is CASSHSQGDAEGFRNEQFF.

This clone was seen a single time. This chain connects TRBV29-1 to TRBJ1-2; D is possibly TRBD1 (6 bases). This CDR3 has 11 residues. Germline CDR1 reads SQVTM; CDR2 reads ANQGSEA. Trimming shortened V by 4 bases and J by 7 bases, and 10 bases separated the two germline ends. CDR3 nucleotides: TGCAGCGTTGCGGGGGCGAGTGGCTACACCTTC. Translated: CSVAGASGYTF.

This clone has just one count. This chain connects TRBV27 to TRBJ2-5; perhaps TRBD1 as D (5 bases). Germline lookup yields CDR1 MNHEY and CDR2 SMNVEV (reference sequence). The ends were cut back, 3 bases at V and 2 bases at J, with 10 bases in the middle. The CDR3 totals 14 residues. DNA of the CDR3: TGTGCCAGCAGTTTGTTGAGACAGCAAGAGACCCAGTACTTC. Translated, it gives CASSLLRQQETQYF.

The chain employs TRBV27 and TRBJ2-1, with D possibly matching TRBD1 (6 bases). The germline gives CDR1 MNHEY, CDR2 SMNVEV (reference sequence). Trimming left V 5 bases short and J 5 bases short, with 19 bases between. This CDR3 spans 16 amino acids. The CDR3 spells CASSALGAGVNNEQFF. CDR3 sequence (DNA): TGTGCCAGCAGTGCCCTCGGGGCAGGGGTAAACAATGAGCAGTTCTTC.

The chain carries TRBV9 and TRBJ2-5, with 7 bases matching TRBD1. This CDR3 spans 14 amino acids. Germline CDR1 reads SGDLS; CDR2 reads YYNGEE. V trimming: 4 bases; J trimming: 0 bases; junction bases outside the gene matches: 3. For the CDR3, the DNA is TGTGCCAGCAGCCCGGGGACAGACCAAGAGACCCAGTACTTC. Protein: CASSPGTDQETQYF.

This sequence joins TRBV21-1 and TRBJ2-1; the DNA was not compared with TRBD2, the D call given in the table. TRBV21-1 is noted as a pseudogene. This CDR3 comprises 15 residues. In nucleotides, the CDR3 is TGTGCCAGCAGCAAAGGGGGCCGGGAGTGTGGTGAGCAGTTCTTC. It codes for CASSKGGRECGEQFF.

This sequence joins TRBV4-1 and TRBJ2-5, with TRBD1 identical over 7 bases. This CDR3 is built from 12 residues. V shed 5 bases and J 5 bases; nucleotides not matched to a gene: 2. Per the germline V gene, CDR1 is MGHRA and CDR2 is YSYEKL. Here the CDR3 reads CASSDRVETQYF. The CDR3 coding sequence is TGCGCCAGCAGCGACAGGGTTGAGACCCAGTACTTC.

This rearrangement joins TRBV19 to TRBJ1-1, with a possible D match to TRBD1 (5 bases). The CDR3 is 15 residues long. The V gene's germline CDR1 is LNHDA and CDR2 SQIVND (reference sequence). Deletions cut 7 bases from V and 0 bases from J, with 15 bases between. The DNA of the CDR3 is TGTGCCAGTACGGGCAGGGAAGGGATGAACACTGAAGCTTTCTTT. Translation: CASTGREGMNTEAFF.

The V call is TRBV2, the J call TRBJ2-7; D not resolved. Trimming left V 8 bases short and J 7 bases short, with 12 bases between. This CDR3 spans 11 amino acids. Germline loops: CDR1 SNHLY, CDR2 FYNNEI. CDR3 loop: CASSLVGEQYF. The CDR3 nucleotides are TGTGCCAGCTCGCTAGTAGGGGAGCAGTACTTC. The variable domain in full, completed from reference TRBV2 and TRBJ2-7, reads EPEVTQTPSHQVTQMGQEVILRCVPISNHLYFYWYRQILGQKVEFLVSFYNNEISEKSEIFDDQFSVERPDGSNFTLKIRSTKLEDSAMYFCASSLVGEQYFGPGTRLTVT.

The chain joins TRBV28 to TRBJ1-5; D uncertain. The V and J ends lost 4 bases and 5 bases respectively, with 15 bases between them. There are 15 residues in the CDR3. Germline V gene lookup returns CDR1 MDHEN and CDR2 SYDVKM. CDR3 in DNA: TGTGCCAGCAGTTATCTTCAGGCCGCGGATCAGCCCCAGCATTTT. Translation gives CASSYLQAADQPQHF.

The genes are TRBV19 and TRBJ2-7; 7 positions match TRBD1. Germline values: CDR1 LNHDA, CDR2 SQIVND (reference sequence). CDR3 length equals 14 residues. The trim removed 6 bases at V and 0 bases at J, leaving 5 bases unmatched. The CDR3 sequence: CASRNRDSSYEQYF. The CDR3 DNA follows: TGTGCCAGTAGGAACCGGGACAGCTCCTACGAGCAGTACTTC.

The chain employs TRBV5-1 and TRBJ2-7, with 8 bases aligning to TRBD2. This CDR3 has 15 amino acids. The V segment lost 0 bases and the J segment 4 bases; nucleotides outside the gene matches: 6. The germline V gene encodes CDR1 SGHRS and CDR2 YFSETQ. The CDR3 coding sequence is TGCGCCAGCAGCTTGGAAGGGACTAGAGATTACGAGCAGTACTTC. Its translation: CASSLEGTRDYEQYF. The complete variable domain, with remaining parts taken from reference TRBV5-1 and TRBJ2-7, reads KAGVTQTPRYLIKTRGQQVTLSCSPISGHRSVSWYQQTPGQGLQFLFEYFSETQRNKGNFPGRFSGRQFSNSRSEMNVSTLELGDSALYLCASSLEGTRDYEQYFGPGTRLTVT.

J is TRBJ2-7 and V is TRBV6-6; D remains unclear. Germline V gene lookup returns CDR1 MNHNY and CDR2 SVGAGI (reference sequence). Trimming cost V 2 bases and J 0 bases, with 5 bases left between them. The CDR3 runs 13 residues. CDR3 nucleotide sequence: TGTGCCAGCAGTTACCACCGCTCCTACGAGCAGTACTTC. Translated: CASSYHRSYEQYF.

The chain links TRBV30 to TRBJ1-5; tentatively, D is TRBD1 (6 bases). The CDR3 consists of 14 residues. Looked up from germline, CDR1 is GTSNPN and CDR2 is SVGIG (reference sequence). V was clipped by 0 bases and J by 5 bases, with 11 bases between them. CDR3 residues: CAWSVRGGYQPQHF. The CDR3 DNA reads as TGTGCCTGGAGTGTACGGGGGGGCTATCAGCCCCAGCATTTT.

This sequence joins TRBV19 and TRBJ2-2, with 9 bases matching TRBD1. From germline, CDR1 is LNHDA and CDR2 SQIVND (reference sequence). V lost 9 bases and J lost 4; bases outside the gene matches: 6. CDR3 length equals 14 residues. As DNA, the CDR3 is TGTGCCAGCCAACCGGGACAGGGCACCGGGGAGCTGTTTTTT. Its translation is CASQPGQGTGELFF.

The chain recombines TRBV30 with TRBJ1-2; 7 bases align to TRBD1. J lost 5 bases, V lost 2 bases, and 8 bases had no gene match. The CDR3 runs 14 residues. CDR1 and CDR2 (germline): GTSNPN, SVGIG (reference sequence). CDR3 residues: CAWSFRGVGYGYTF. The CDR3 coding sequence is TGTGCCTGGAGTTTCAGGGGGGTCGGGTATGGCTACACCTTC.

Regarding this clone: Compared with germline, one end of the junction differs, possibly owing to a read error. The V call is TRBV4-1, the J call TRBJ2-7, with 8 bases lining up with TRBD2. The CDR3 has 13 residues. The germline CDR1 and CDR2 sequences are MGHRA and YSYEKL. The CDR3 coding sequence is TGCGCCAGCAGCCAAGTGGGTGCGCGGGAGGTAACCTTC. Translating gives CASSQVGAREVTF.

V usage is TRBV27 and J usage is TRBJ2-5; TRBD1 matches at 7 bases. The V gene's germline CDR1 is MNHEY and CDR2 SMNVEV (reference sequence). V dropped 1 base and J dropped 4; count of bases not matched to a gene: 9. The CDR3 totals 16 residues. CDR3 DNA: TGTGCCAGCAGTTTATTCGCCGGGACAGTTGGAGAGACCCAGTACTTC. Translated, it gives CASSLFAGTVGETQYF.

The V gene is TRBV7-8, the J gene TRBJ2-2, with D uncertain. Germline CDR1 reads SGHVS; CDR2 reads FQNEAQ. The CDR3 covers 12 residues. This chain's CDR3 is CATWFGTGELFF. In DNA form, the CDR3 reads TGTGCAACCTGGTTTGGTACCGGGGAGCTGTTTTTT.

The gene calls are TRBV7-9 and TRBJ2-5; TRBD1 aligns across 9 bases. This CDR3 comprises 13 residues. V lost 6 bases, J lost 5 bases, and 4 bases stayed unmatched. Germline V gene data show CDR1 as SEHNR and CDR2 as FQNEAQ (reference sequence). CDR3 sequence (DNA): TGTGCCAGCAGAACAGGGGGCTCGGAGACCCAGTACTTC. Protein sequence: CASRTGGSETQYF.

This clone was recorded once. This chain joins TRBV5-6 and TRBJ2-7, with 11 bases matching TRBD2. CDR3 length equals 18 residues. CDR1 is SGHDT and CDR2 is YYEEEE in the germline V gene. V trimming: 0 bases; J trimming: 4 bases; junction bases outside the gene matches: 12. This CDR3 reads CASSLARPTSGSNYEQYF. The CDR3, as DNA: TGTGCCAGCAGCTTGGCCAGGCCCACTAGCGGGAGTAATTACGAGCAGTACTTC.

The V call is TRBV4-1, the J call TRBJ2-3; D uncertain. V lost 0 bases to trimming and J lost 3 bases, with 10 bases between them. The CDR3 extends over 15 amino acids. Germline CDR1 and CDR2: MGHRA and YSYEKL. CDR3 nucleotide sequence: TGCGCCAGCAGCCAAGAAGGATTCGCAACAGATACGCAGTATTTT. Amino acid sequence: CASSQEGFATDTQYF.

This rearrangement joins TRBV6-6 to TRBJ2-7, with 7 bases matching TRBD1. The CDR3 extends over 15 amino acids. Germline-derived CDR1 and CDR2 are MNHNY and SVGAGI (reference sequence). The trim removed 6 bases at V and 0 bases at J, leaving 8 bases unmatched. CDR3 sequence reads: CASSIRQGLSYEQYF. In DNA form, the CDR3 reads TGTGCCAGCAGCATACGACAGGGCCTCTCCTACGAGCAGTACTTC.

This clone was counted only a few times. This chain links TRBV10-3 with TRBJ1-1; no reliable D call. The CDR3 is 13 amino acids. V was cut by 2 bases and J by 0 bases, with 4 bases left in between. Germline loops: CDR1 ENHRY, CDR2 SYGVKD. In DNA, the CDR3 is TGTGCCATCAGTGAGGGTATGAACACTGAAGCTTTCTTT. This sequence encodes CAISEGMNTEAFF.

This clone was detected a few times. Different DNA sequences within this sample yield the same CDR3. The chain uses TRBV7-9 and TRBJ1-4; D uncertain. The ends were cut back, 5 bases at V and 5 bases at J, with 9 bases in the middle. The CDR3 has 13 amino acids. Germline V lookup: CDR1 SEHNR, CDR2 FQNEAQ (reference sequence). CDR3: CASSPPGNEKLFF. The CDR3, as DNA: TGTGCCAGCAGCCCTCCCGGGAATGAAAAACTGTTTTTT.

CDR3 nucleotides: TGTGCCAGCAGTTTTGTTAGTGAGACGGAGGATGAAAAACTGTTTTTT. It specifies CASSFVSETEDEKLFF. This chain joins TRBV28 and TRBJ1-4; D is ambiguous. Germline-derived CDR1 and CDR2 are MDHEN and SYDVKM. The length of the CDR3 is 16 residues. Trimming removed 3 bases from V and 6 bases from J, with 17 bases in between.

The CDR3 loop reads CSGLGSSYEQYF. CDR3 DNA sequence: TGCAGCGGACTAGGGAGCTCCTACGAGCAGTACTTC. This rearrangement joins TRBV29-1 to TRBJ2-7; a weak D match, TRBD2 (6 bases). The CDR3 runs to 12 residues. Germline V gives CDR1 SQVTM, CDR2 ANQGSEA. Trimming pared 7 bases from V and 0 bases from J, leaving 10 bases between.